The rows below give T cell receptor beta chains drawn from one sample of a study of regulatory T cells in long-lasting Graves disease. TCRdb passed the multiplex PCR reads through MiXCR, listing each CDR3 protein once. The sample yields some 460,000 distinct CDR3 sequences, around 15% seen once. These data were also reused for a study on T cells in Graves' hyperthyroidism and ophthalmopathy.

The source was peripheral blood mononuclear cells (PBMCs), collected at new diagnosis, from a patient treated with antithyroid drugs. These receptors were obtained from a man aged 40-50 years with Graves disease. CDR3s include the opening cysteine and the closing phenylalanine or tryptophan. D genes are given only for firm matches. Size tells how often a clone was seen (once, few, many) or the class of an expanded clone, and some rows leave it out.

cdr3_aa: CASSQAQTGTGNTIYF
cdr3_nt: TGTGCCAGCAGCCAAGCTCAGACAGGGACTGGAAACACCATATATTTT
j_call: TRBJ1-3
v_call: TRBV4-2
d_call: TRBD1
clone_size: -

cdr3_aa: CASSVVSSGYNEQFF
cdr3_nt: TGTGCCAGCAGCGTAGTGTCTAGCGGGTACAATGAGCAGTTCTTC
j_call: TRBJ2-1
v_call: TRBV9
d_call: TRBD2
clone_size: -

cdr3_aa: CASSYVGGTQYF
cdr3_nt: TGTGCCAGCAGTTATGTCGGGGGGACCCAGTACTTC
j_call: TRBJ2-5
v_call: TRBV2
d_call: -
clone_size: -

cdr3_aa: CASSVVGGRTDTQYF
cdr3_nt: TGTGCCAGCAGTGTTGTGGGAGGGCGCACAGATACGCAGTATTTT
j_call: TRBJ2-3
v_call: TRBV2
d_call: TRBD2
clone_size: many

cdr3_aa: CASSEGRIYGYTF
cdr3_nt: TGTGCCAGCAGTGAGGGACGGATCTATGGCTACACCTTC
j_call: TRBJ1-2
v_call: TRBV6-1
d_call: -
clone_size: many

cdr3_aa: CASGLIPSGFSEPPYEQYF
cdr3_nt: TGTGCTAGTGGACTTATACCCAGTGGGTTTAGCGAGCCTCCCTACGAGCAGTACTTC
j_call: TRBJ2-7
v_call: TRBV12-5
d_call: -
clone_size: -

cdr3_aa: CASSQGLAYGTQYF
cdr3_nt: TGTGCCAGCAGCCAAGGTTTAGCGTACGGTACGCAGTATTTT
j_call: TRBJ2-3
v_call: TRBV3-1
d_call: -
clone_size: few

cdr3_aa: CASSTPRQGRRDTGELFF
cdr3_nt: TGTGCCAGCAGTACTCCCCGACAGGGCAGACGGGACACCGGGGAGCTGTTTTTT
j_call: TRBJ2-2
v_call: TRBV25-1
d_call: TRBD1
clone_size: -

cdr3_aa: CASKSRGNSYEQYF
cdr3_nt: TGTGCCAGCAAGTCCAGGGGGAATTCCTACGAGCAGTACTTC
j_call: TRBJ2-7
v_call: TRBV27
d_call: TRBD1
clone_size: many

cdr3_aa: CASSLTDGKLFF
cdr3_nt: TGTGCCAGCAGTCTGACAGATGGAAAACTGTTTTTT
j_call: TRBJ1-4
v_call: TRBV3-1
d_call: -
clone_size: many

cdr3_aa: CASSLAYSQPQHF
cdr3_nt: TGTGCCAGCAGTTTAGCGTATAGTCAGCCCCAGCATTTT
j_call: TRBJ1-5
v_call: TRBV12-3/TRBV12-4
d_call: -
clone_size: many

cdr3_aa: CAWRLAGGPREQFF
cdr3_nt: TGTGCCTGGAGGCTAGCGGGAGGGCCCCGGGAGCAGTTCTTC
j_call: TRBJ2-1
v_call: TRBV30
d_call: TRBD2
clone_size: many

cdr3_aa: CSAVAAGASNEQFF
cdr3_nt: TGCAGTGCTGTCGCGGCGGGAGCCTCCAATGAGCAGTTCTTC
j_call: TRBJ2-1
v_call: TRBV20-1
d_call: TRBD2
clone_size: -

cdr3_aa: CAWTSGRAFGTDTQYF
cdr3_nt: TGTGCCTGGACTAGCGGGAGGGCCTTCGGCACAGATACGCAGTATTTT
j_call: TRBJ2-3
v_call: TRBV30
d_call: TRBD2
clone_size: many

cdr3_aa: CASSPQGALGYTF
cdr3_nt: TGTGCCAGCAGTCCACAGGGGGCTCTTGGCTACACCTTC
j_call: TRBJ1-2
v_call: TRBV12-3/TRBV12-4
d_call: TRBD1
clone_size: many

cdr3_aa: CASRNRDSGLDEQYF
cdr3_nt: TGTGCCAGCAGGAACCGGGACAGCGGACTGGACGAGCAGTACTTC
j_call: TRBJ2-7
v_call: TRBV6-2/TRBV6-3
d_call: TRBD1
clone_size: few

cdr3_aa: CASLDVGGTDTQYF
cdr3_nt: TGTGCCAGCCTGGACGTGGGGGGCACAGATACGCAGTATTTT
j_call: TRBJ2-3
v_call: TRBV6-1
d_call: -
clone_size: few

cdr3_aa: CASSPLDSERETQYF
cdr3_nt: TGTGCCAGCAGTCCACTGGACAGTGAAAGGGAGACCCAGTACTTC
j_call: TRBJ2-5
v_call: TRBV28
d_call: -
clone_size: many